This T cell receptor (beta chain) was captured by sequencing in a study of CD8+ T cells in alopecia areata. Across the whole study: Among treated patients, oral tofacitinib was administered at 5 to 10 mg twice daily. Study outcomes and limitations: Among the top 100, expanded CD8+ clones were significantly decreased by tofacitinib, as was scalp clonality.

Treatment in this sample: oral pan-JAK inhibitor, 5-10 mg twice daily. Both peripheral blood and punch biopsies of lesional scalp skin were obtained from patients who had alopecia areata. Of note for this clone: Its matching antigen is unknown.

RNA was isolated and reverse transcribed to cDNA, the sequencing template. Clones were read by immunoSEQ multiplex PCR, and TCRdb kept only the in-frame ones, dropping some. The sample includes a few hundred thousand clones, around 66% of them seen just once. The germline V gene has CDR1 GTSNPN and CDR2 SVGIG (reference sequence). This CDR3 has 12 residues. Germline trimming cut 3 bases from V and 11 bases from J; bases unmatched to any gene: 9. The sequence was obtained from a human donor with alopecia areata. The sample consisted of CD4+ T cells sorted from blood, taken at roughly week 45, from a patient treated with tofacitinib. The chain carries TRBV30 and TRBJ1-1; 7 bases match TRBD1. The CDR3 spells CAWSAGQPGAFF. The CDR3 nucleotides read TGTGCCTGGAGCGCGGGACAGCCCGGGGCTTTCTTT.